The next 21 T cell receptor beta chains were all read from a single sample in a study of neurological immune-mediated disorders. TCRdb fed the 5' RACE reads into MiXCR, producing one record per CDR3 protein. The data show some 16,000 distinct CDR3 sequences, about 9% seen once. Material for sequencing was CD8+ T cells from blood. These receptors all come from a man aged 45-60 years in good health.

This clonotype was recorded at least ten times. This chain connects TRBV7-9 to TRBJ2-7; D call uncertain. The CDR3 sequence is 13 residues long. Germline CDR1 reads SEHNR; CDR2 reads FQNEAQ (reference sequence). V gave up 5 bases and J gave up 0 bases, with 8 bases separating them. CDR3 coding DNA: TGTGCCAGCAGCCCCCCGGCCTCCTACGAGCAGTACTTC. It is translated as CASSPPASYEQYF.

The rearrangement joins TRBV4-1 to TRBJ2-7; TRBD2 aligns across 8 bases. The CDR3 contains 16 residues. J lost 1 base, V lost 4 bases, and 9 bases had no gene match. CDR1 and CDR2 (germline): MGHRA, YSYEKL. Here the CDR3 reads CASSLAPGRVSYEQYF. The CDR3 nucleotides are TGCGCCAGCAGCCTAGCTCCCGGGAGGGTTTCCTACGAGCAGTACTTC.

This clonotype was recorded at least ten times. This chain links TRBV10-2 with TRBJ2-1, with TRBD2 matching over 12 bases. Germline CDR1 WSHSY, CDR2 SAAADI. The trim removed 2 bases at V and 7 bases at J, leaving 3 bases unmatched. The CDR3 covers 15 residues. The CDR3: CASSEPGTSGNEQFF. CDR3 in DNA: TGCGCCAGCAGTGAGCCGGGGACTAGCGGGAATGAGCAGTTCTTC.

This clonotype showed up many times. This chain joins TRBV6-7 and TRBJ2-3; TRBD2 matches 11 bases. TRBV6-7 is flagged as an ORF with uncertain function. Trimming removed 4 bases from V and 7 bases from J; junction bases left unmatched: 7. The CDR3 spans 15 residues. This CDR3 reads CASSSSTSGTYTQYF. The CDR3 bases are TGTGCCAGCAGTTCCTCGACTAGCGGGACTTATACGCAGTATTTT.

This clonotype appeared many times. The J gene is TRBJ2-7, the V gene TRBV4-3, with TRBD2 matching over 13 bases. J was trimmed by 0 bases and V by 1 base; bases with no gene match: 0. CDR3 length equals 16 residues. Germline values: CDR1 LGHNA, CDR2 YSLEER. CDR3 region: CASSQGTSGSSYEQYF. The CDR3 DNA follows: TGCGCCAGCAGCCAAGGGACTAGCGGGAGCTCCTACGAGCAGTACTTC.

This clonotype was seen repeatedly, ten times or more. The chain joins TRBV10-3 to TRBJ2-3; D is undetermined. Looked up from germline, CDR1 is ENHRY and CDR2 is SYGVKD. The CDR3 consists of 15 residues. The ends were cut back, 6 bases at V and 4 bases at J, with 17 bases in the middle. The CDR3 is CAISGYNPSPDTQYF. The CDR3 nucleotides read TGTGCCATCAGCGGTTACAATCCGTCCCCAGATACGCAGTATTTT.

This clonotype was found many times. The DNA for the CDR3 is TGTGCCAGCAGCTCGGGTGGTAAACGCCTTTCCTACGAGCAGTACTTC. This sequence encodes CASSSGGKRLSYEQYF. The V and J genes are TRBV7-2 and TRBJ2-7, with D unclear. The CDR3 has 16 amino acids. Trimming cost V 4 bases and J 1 base, with 17 bases left between them. CDR1 is SGHTA, CDR2 FQGNSA, per germline.

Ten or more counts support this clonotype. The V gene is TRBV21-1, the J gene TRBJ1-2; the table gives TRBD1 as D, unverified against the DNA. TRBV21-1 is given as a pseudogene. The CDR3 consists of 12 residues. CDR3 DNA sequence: TGTGCCAGCAGCGAAAACAGGGATGGCTACACCTTC. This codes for CASSENRDGYTF.

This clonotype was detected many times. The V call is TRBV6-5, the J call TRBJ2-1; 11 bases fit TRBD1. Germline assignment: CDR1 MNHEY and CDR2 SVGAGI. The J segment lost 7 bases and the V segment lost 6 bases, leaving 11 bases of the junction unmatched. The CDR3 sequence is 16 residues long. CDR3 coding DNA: TGTGCCAGCAGCTTACAAGGGACAGGGGGGGAAAATGAGCAGTTCTTC. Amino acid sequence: CASSLQGTGGENEQFF.

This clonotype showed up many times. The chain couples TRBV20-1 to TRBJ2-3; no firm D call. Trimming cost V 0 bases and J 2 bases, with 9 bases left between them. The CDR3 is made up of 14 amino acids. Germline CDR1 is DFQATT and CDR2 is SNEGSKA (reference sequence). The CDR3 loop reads CSARDPLLTDTQYF. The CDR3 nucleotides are TGCAGTGCTAGAGATCCCCTCCTCACAGATACGCAGTATTTT.

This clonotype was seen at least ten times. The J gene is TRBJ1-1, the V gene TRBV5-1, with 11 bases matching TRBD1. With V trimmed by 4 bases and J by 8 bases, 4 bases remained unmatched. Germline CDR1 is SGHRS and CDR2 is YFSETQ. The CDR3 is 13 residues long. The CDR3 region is CASSLGQGAEAFF. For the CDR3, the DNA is TGCGCCAGCAGCCTAGGACAGGGGGCCGAAGCTTTCTTT.

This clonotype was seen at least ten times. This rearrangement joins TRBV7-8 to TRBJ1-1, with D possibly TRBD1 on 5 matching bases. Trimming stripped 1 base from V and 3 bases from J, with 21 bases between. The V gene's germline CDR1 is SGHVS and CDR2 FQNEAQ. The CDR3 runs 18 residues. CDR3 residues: CASSLGANWGRLDTEAFF. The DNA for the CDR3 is TGTGCCAGCAGCTTAGGTGCTAATTGGGGGAGGTTGGACACTGAAGCTTTCTTT.

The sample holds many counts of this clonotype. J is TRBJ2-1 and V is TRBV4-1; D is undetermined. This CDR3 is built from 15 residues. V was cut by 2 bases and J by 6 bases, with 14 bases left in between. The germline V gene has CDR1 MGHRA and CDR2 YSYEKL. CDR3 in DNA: TGCGCCAGCAGCCAAACCTCGGGCAGCCGCAATGAGCAGTTCTTC. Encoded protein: CASSQTSGSRNEQFF.

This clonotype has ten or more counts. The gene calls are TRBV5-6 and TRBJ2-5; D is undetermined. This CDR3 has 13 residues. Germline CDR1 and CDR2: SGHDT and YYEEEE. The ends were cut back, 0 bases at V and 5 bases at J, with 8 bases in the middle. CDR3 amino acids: CASSLVGSETQYF. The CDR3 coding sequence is TGTGCCAGCAGCTTGGTAGGGTCGGAGACCCAGTACTTC.

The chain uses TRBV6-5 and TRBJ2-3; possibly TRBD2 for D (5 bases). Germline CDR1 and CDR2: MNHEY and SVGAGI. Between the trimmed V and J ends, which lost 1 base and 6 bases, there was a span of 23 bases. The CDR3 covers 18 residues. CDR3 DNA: TGTGCCAGCAGTTACTACCCCCCGGCGGGCCTGCCAAAGGATACGCAGTATTTT. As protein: CASSYYPPAGLPKDTQYF.

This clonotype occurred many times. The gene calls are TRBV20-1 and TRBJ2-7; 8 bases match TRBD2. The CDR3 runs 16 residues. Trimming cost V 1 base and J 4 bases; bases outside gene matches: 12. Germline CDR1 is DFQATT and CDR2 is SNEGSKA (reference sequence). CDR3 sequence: CSARALGEAGAYEQYF. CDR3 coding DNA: TGCAGTGCTAGAGCCCTCGGGGAAGCGGGAGCTTACGAGCAGTACTTC.

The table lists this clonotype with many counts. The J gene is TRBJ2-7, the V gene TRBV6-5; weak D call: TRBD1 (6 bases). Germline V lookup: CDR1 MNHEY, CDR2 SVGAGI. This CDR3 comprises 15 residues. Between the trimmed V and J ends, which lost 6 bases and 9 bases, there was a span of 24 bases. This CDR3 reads CASSPLPVTGKGQYF. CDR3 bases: TGTGCCAGCAGCCCACTCCCGGTGACAGGTAAAGGGCAGTACTTC.

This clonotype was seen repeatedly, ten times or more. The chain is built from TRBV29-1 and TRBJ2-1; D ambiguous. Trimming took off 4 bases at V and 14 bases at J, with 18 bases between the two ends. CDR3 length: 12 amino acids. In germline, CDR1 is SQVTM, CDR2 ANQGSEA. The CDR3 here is CSVGPALYQEFF. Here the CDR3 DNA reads TGCAGCGTTGGACCCGCGCTATATCAGGAGTTCTTC.

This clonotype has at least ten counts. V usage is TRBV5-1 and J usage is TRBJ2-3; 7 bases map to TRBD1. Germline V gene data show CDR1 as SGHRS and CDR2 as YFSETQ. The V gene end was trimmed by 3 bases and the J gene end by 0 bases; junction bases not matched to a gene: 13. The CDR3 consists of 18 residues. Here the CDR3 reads CASSWGPTGHSSTDTQYF. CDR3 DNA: TGCGCCAGCAGCTGGGGACCGACAGGGCACTCCAGCACAGATACGCAGTATTTT.

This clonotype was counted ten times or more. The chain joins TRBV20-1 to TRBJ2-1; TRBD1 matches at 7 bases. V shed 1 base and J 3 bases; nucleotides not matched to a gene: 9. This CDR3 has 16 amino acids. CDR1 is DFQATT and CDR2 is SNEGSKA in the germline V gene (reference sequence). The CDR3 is CSARAPGTDIYNEQFF. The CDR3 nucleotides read TGCAGTGCTAGAGCCCCCGGGACAGACATCTACAATGAGCAGTTCTTC.

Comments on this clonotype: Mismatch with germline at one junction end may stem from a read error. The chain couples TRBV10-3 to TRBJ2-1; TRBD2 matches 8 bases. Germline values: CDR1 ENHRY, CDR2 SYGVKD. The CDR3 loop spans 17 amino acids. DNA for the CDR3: TGTGCCATCAGTGAGAACGGGACGGGAGGGCAACTTAATGAGAAGTTCTTC. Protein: CAISENGTGGQLNEKFF.